This TCR beta chain emerged from a study of long-term antiretroviral therapy in people with HIV. Study-wide results and caveats: Although diversity increased after ART, it remained lower than in transplant donor controls. The study collected blood between about 2003 and 2018, possibly under older ART regimens.

A remark on this clone: As yet, its antigen is unknown.

Trimming left V 7 bases short and J 7 bases short, with 18 bases between. Germline CDR1 is LNHDA and CDR2 is SQIVND (reference sequence). The CDR3 runs 14 residues. Run at survey level, the immunoSEQ assay was version v3.0. Per-sample targets for sequencing were about 40,000-50,000 T-cell genomes. TCRdb keeps only in-frame clones here, not all; method: immunoSEQ multiplex PCR. The sample consists of more than 35,000 clones, around 94% of them appearing once. The source was unsorted PBMCs, collected 4.1 years after starting antiretroviral therapy. The source is a woman aged 45 to 65 with HIV. V and J are TRBV19 and TRBJ2-3; D is undetermined. CDR3 loop: CASNGFGKAHTQYF. The CDR3 DNA reads as TGTGCCAGTAATGGTTTTGGGAAGGCGCATACGCAGTATTTT. Together with reference TRBV19 and TRBJ2-3, the CDR3 gives the full variable domain: DGGITQSPKYLFRKEGQNVTLSCEQNLNHDAMYWYRQDPGQGLRLIYYSQIVNDFQKGDIAEGYSVSREKKESFPLTVTSAQKNPTAFYLCASNGFGKAHTQYFGPGTRLTVL.